This entry is about one T cell receptor beta chain. Its specificity is not known. The entry originates in a study of T cell responses to AZD1222 COVID-19 vaccine. Study-level points and caveats: Repertoires were collected only later (after the peak T cell response had occurred). There were mostly white British donors and more females than males, and clonal diversity was possibly underestimated. Vaccine-related CD4 TCRs covered spike, predominating at 160-218 and 743-854.

Germline CDR1 SGHTA, CDR2 FQGNSA. This CDR3 comprises 14 residues. The junction had 9 bases not matched to a gene; V was cut back by 7 bases and J by 3 bases. Using immunoSEQ multiplex PCR, the repertoire was profiled, and TCRdb retains in-frame clones only, with some absent. The sample yields about 140,000 clones, approximately 90% seen once. J is TRBJ2-7 and V is TRBV7-2, with 7 bases fitting TRBD1. This receptor was identified in an adult in good health. Sequencing was performed on peripheral blood, taken on day 0 of AZD1222 vaccination. DNA of the CDR3: TGTGCCAGCATTAAAGGGGGCGCCTACTACGAGCAGTACTTC. Translation gives CASIKGGAYYEQYF. The full variable domain, completed using reference TRBV7-2 and TRBJ2-7, is GAGVSQSPSNKVTEKGKDVELRCDPISGHTALYWYRQSLGQGLEFLIYFQGNSAPDKSGLPSDRFSAERTGGSVSTLTIQRTQQEDSAVYLCASIKGGAYYEQYFGPGTRLTVT.